The 29 T cell receptor beta chains listed next were all sequenced from one sample in a study of response to subunit inactivated influenza vaccine. Via MiXCR, TCRdb re-called the RT-PCR reads, giving one row per CDR3 protein. The sample lists around 570,000 distinct CDR3 sequences; 7.6% were seen once. Here the sequenced sample was PBMCs from blood, taken around 25 months after vaccination. The receptors come from a man between 50 and 69 years old who received an inactivated influenza vaccine.

V is TRBV10-3 and J is TRBJ2-7, with 10 bases lining up with TRBD2. J gave up 6 bases and V 0 bases, and 5 bases lay outside the gene matches. Germline V lookup: CDR1 ENHRY, CDR2 SYGVKD. The CDR3 extends over 15 amino acids. The DNA for the CDR3 is TGTGCCATCAGTGAGTCCCTAGCGGGAGAATTCGAGCAGTACTTC. The encoded protein is CAISESLAGEFEQYF.

This clonotype showed up many times. This chain uses TRBV4-1 with TRBJ1-4; D is possibly TRBD1 (5 bases). Trimming cost V 4 bases and J 6 bases, with 12 bases left between them. CDR1 is MGHRA, CDR2 YSYEKL, per germline. CDR3 size: 14 residues. CDR3: CASSLGERDEKLFF. CDR3 coding DNA: TGCGCCAGCAGCCTGGGGGAACGGGATGAAAAACTGTTTTTT.

This clonotype came up many times. The chain links TRBV6-4 to TRBJ2-3; 7 nucleotides match TRBD1. Losses at the gene ends were 6 bases for V and 0 bases for J; bases not matched to a gene: 9. This CDR3 is built from 16 residues. Germline CDR1 reads MRHNA; CDR2 reads SNTAGT. The CDR3 nucleotides are TGTGCCAGCAGCAAGACAGGGCTTTCTAGCACAGATACGCAGTATTTT. The encoded protein is CASSKTGLSSTDTQYF.

The chain recombines TRBV2 with TRBJ1-6, with D hard to call. The CDR3 extends over 14 amino acids. Germline V gives CDR1 SNHLY, CDR2 FYNNEI. V was trimmed by 6 bases and J by 7 bases, leaving 13 bases between them. The CDR3 spells CASRGSGANSPLHF. The CDR3 DNA reads as TGTGCCAGCAGGGGGAGTGGAGCCAATTCACCCCTCCACTTT.

A note on this clonotype: With a much larger clone just one base away, this may be a read error. The rearrangement links TRBV29-1 to TRBJ2-5, with D uncertain. The germline V gene has CDR1 SQVTM and CDR2 ANQGSEA. The CDR3 is 13 amino acids. CDR3 sequence reads: CSVSPGGEDTQYF. CDR3 coding DNA: TGCAGCGTTTCACCCGGTGGGGAAGATACCCAGTACTTC.

In this sample, this clonotype turned up a few times. The chain is built from TRBV20-1 and TRBJ2-7; 9 bases are a match to TRBD2. V lost 2 bases, J lost 3 bases, and 11 bases stayed unmatched. The CDR3 totals 16 residues. Germline CDR1 and CDR2: DFQATT and SNEGSKA (reference sequence). CDR3 sequence reads: CSARTHSGTSLYEQYF. Here the CDR3 DNA reads TGCAGTGCTAGAACTCATTCGGGGACTAGCCTCTACGAGCAGTACTTC.

The chain is built from TRBV24-1 and TRBJ2-5, with D uncertain. V gave up 5 bases and J gave up 5 bases, with 17 bases separating them. The CDR3 runs 15 residues. Germline lookup yields CDR1 KGHDR and CDR2 SFDVKD. The CDR3 nucleotides are TGTGCCACCAGTGGTGTTATGGGGAATGGGGAGACCCAGTACTTC. Translated, it gives CATSGVMGNGETQYF.

In this sample, this clonotype turned up many times. The genes are TRBV20-1 and TRBJ2-7; 7 bases map to TRBD2. CDR3 length equals 13 residues. Trimming at V came to 1 base and at J to 5 bases, leaving 5 bases not matched to a gene. In germline, CDR1 is DFQATT, CDR2 SNEGSKA (reference sequence). This CDR3 is CSARGGRIDEQYF. The CDR3 region has the DNA TGCAGTGCTAGAGGCGGGAGAATCGACGAGCAGTACTTC.

This clonotype was observed many times. The chain couples TRBV4-2 to TRBJ2-5; TRBD1 is a possible D gene (5 bases). Trimming shortened V by 2 bases and J by 3 bases, and 10 bases separated the two germline ends. The V gene's germline CDR1 is LGHNA and CDR2 YNFKEQ. This CDR3 is 14 amino acids long. The DNA for the CDR3 is TGTGCCAGCAGCCAAAGGTCAGGGAAAGAGACCCAGTACTTC. Translating gives CASSQRSGKETQYF.

This clonotype was observed at least ten times. The chain links TRBV4-3 to TRBJ1-2; no clear D gene. CDR1 is LGHNA, CDR2 YSLEER, per germline. This CDR3 comprises 12 residues. With 4 bases removed from V and 8 bases from J, the gap between germline ends came to 11 bases. In DNA, the CDR3 is TGCGCCAGCAGCCCGGGTGGACGCGGCTACACCTTC. Translating it yields CASSPGGRGYTF.

This clonotype was seen many times. The rearrangement joins TRBV5-1 to TRBJ2-1; 9 bases match TRBD1. The CDR3 has 13 residues. J was trimmed by 11 bases and V by 0 bases; bases with no gene match: 3. Germline V CDR1 and CDR2: SGHRS, YFSETQ. This CDR3 is CASSLGDREKQFF. The CDR3 DNA sequence: TGCGCCAGCAGCTTGGGGGACAGGGAGAAGCAGTTCTTC.

The gene calls are TRBV28 and TRBJ2-1; 10 bases line up with TRBD2. Trimming cost V 6 bases and J 12 bases; bases outside gene matches: 5. The CDR3 sequence is 12 residues long. Germline V CDR1 and CDR2: MDHEN, SYDVKM. The CDR3 DNA sequence: TGTGCCAGCAGACTAGCGGGGACCGGGCAGTTCTTC. It codes for CASRLAGTGQFF.

Many counts were recorded for this clonotype. CDR3 coding DNA: TGCGCCAGCAGCTTCGGCTCGGAGACCCAGTACTTC. Translated: CASSFGSETQYF. V gene TRBV5-1 combines with J gene TRBJ2-5; D is undetermined. The CDR3 length is 12 residues. V lost 2 bases and J 5 bases, leaving 7 bases between the germline ends. Germline V gives CDR1 SGHRS, CDR2 YFSETQ.

V is TRBV20-1 and J is TRBJ1-1, with TRBD1 matching 7 bases. Germline V gene lookup returns CDR1 DFQATT and CDR2 SNEGSKA (reference sequence). The V segment lost 6 bases and the J segment 3 bases; nucleotides outside the gene matches: 16. The CDR3 consists of 16 residues. The CDR3 bases are TGCAGTGCCCGGGACGAGACAGGGAGGTGGGACACTGAAGCTTTCTTT. Its translation is CSARDETGRWDTEAFF.

There are many counts of this clonotype. The genes are TRBV20-1 and TRBJ2-3; D uncertain. The CDR3 is made up of 15 amino acids. CDR1 and CDR2 (germline): DFQATT, SNEGSKA (reference sequence). The germline V and J ends were trimmed by 4 bases and 0 bases, with 14 bases remaining between them. CDR3 amino acids: CSAKPRKLSTDTQYF. In DNA form, the CDR3 reads TGCAGTGCTAAACCTCGGAAGCTTAGCACAGATACGCAGTATTTT.

The chain recombines TRBV6-2 or TRBV6-3 with TRBJ2-5, with 8 nucleotides matching TRBD1. CDR1 is MNHEY and CDR2 is SVGEGT in the germline V gene. After removal of 2 bases from V and 5 bases from J, the junction contained 7 bases not matched to a gene. This CDR3 is 15 amino acids long. Here the CDR3 DNA reads TGTGCCAGCAGTTACCCGACAGGGGTAAGGGAGACCCAGTACTTC. Translating it yields CASSYPTGVRETQYF.

This clonotype was counted a few times. The chain couples TRBV6-1 to TRBJ1-1; a weak D match, TRBD1 (6 bases). CDR1 is MNHNS and CDR2 is SASEGT in the germline V gene. The CDR3 totals 13 residues. V shed 6 bases and J shed 9 bases, with 17 bases lying between them. CDR3 sequence: CASSRQIGGQAFF. The DNA for the CDR3 is TGTGCCAGCAGCCGGCAGATCGGGGGCCAAGCTTTCTTT.

The CDR3 loop is CASRDIPRADGGYTF. In DNA form, the CDR3 reads TGCGCCAGCAGAGATATACCCAGGGCCGACGGCGGCTACACCTTC. This sequence joins TRBV10-1 and TRBJ1-2; TRBD1 might be the D (5 bases). The ends were cut back, 6 bases at V and 8 bases at J, with 22 bases in the middle. Germline V gene lookup returns CDR1 WNHNN and CDR2 SYGVQD (reference sequence). The length of the CDR3 is 15 residues.

This clonotype turned up a few times. The chain joins TRBV7-2 to TRBJ2-2; D could derive from TRBD1 or TRBD2 (5 bases each). This CDR3 spans 17 amino acids. The V gene lost 0 bases and the J gene lost 5 bases, with 16 bases spanning the gap. Germline V gives CDR1 SGHTA, CDR2 FQGNSA. CDR3 DNA: TGTGCCAGCAGCTTAGCTGCCCCGGGACGAGGAACCGGGGAGCTGTTTTTT. Translation gives CASSLAAPGRGTGELFF.

This clonotype came up a few times. The V call is TRBV27, the J call TRBJ2-6; D is unclear. The CDR3 length is 16 residues. In germline, CDR1 is MNHEY, CDR2 SMNVEV (reference sequence). V gave up 5 bases and J gave up 0 bases, with 11 bases separating them. CDR3 in amino acids: CASSPPTLSGANVLTF. In DNA form, the CDR3 reads TGTGCCAGCAGTCCCCCGACCCTCTCTGGGGCCAACGTCCTGACTTTC.

At least ten counts were recorded for this clonotype. The rearrangement links TRBV6-5 to TRBJ2-3, with 7 nucleotides matching TRBD1. The CDR3 consists of 16 residues. Per the germline V gene, CDR1 is MNHEY and CDR2 is SVGAGI. J gave up 4 bases and V 2 bases, and 9 bases lay outside the gene matches. The CDR3 DNA sequence: TGTGCCAGCAGTTACGCCCGACAGGGCCGCCCAGATACGCAGTATTTT. Its translation: CASSYARQGRPDTQYF.

The table lists this clonotype with a few counts. The chain links TRBV7-9 to TRBJ2-7; the match to TRBD2 covers 7 bases. The V gene end was trimmed by 2 bases and the J gene end by 3 bases; junction bases not matched to a gene: 4. CDR1 and CDR2 from the germline V gene are SEHNR and FQNEAQ (reference sequence). The CDR3 is made up of 14 amino acids. The CDR3 reads CASSLSGIGYEQYF. CDR3 nucleotides: TGTGCCAGCAGCTTAAGCGGGATAGGCTACGAGCAGTACTTC.

This clonotype was seen ten or more times. The V gene is TRBV7-9, the J gene TRBJ2-5; 11 bases line up with TRBD2. CDR3 length: 17 amino acids. CDR1 is SEHNR and CDR2 is FQNEAQ in the germline V gene (reference sequence). J was trimmed by 0 bases and V by 2 bases; bases with no gene match: 5. Written as DNA, the CDR3 is TGTGCCAGCAGCTTATGGGGGACTAGCGGCAACCAAGAGACCCAGTACTTC. Translating it yields CASSLWGTSGNQETQYF. The full variable domain, rest sourced from reference TRBV7-9 and TRBJ2-5, is DTGVSQNPRHKITKRGQNVTFRCDPISEHNRLYWYRQTLGQGPEFLTYFQNEAQLEKSRLLSDRFSAERPKGSFSTLEIQRTEQGDSAMYLCASSLWGTSGNQETQYFGPGTRLLVL.

The V gene is TRBV10-3, the J gene TRBJ1-5; D call uncertain. Germline lookup yields CDR1 ENHRY and CDR2 SYGVKD. V was trimmed by 6 bases and J by 5 bases, leaving 14 bases between them. The CDR3 sequence is 14 residues long. The CDR3 coding sequence is TGTGCCATCAGATCAGGTCCTGGAGATCAGCCCCAGCATTTT. As protein: CAIRSGPGDQPQHF.

This clonotype was detected many times. The chain combines TRBV11-2 with TRBJ2-6; TRBD2 aligns across 8 bases. From germline, CDR1 is SGHAT and CDR2 FQNNGV. The CDR3 totals 18 residues. After removal of 1 base from V and 3 bases from J, the junction contained 8 bases not matched to a gene. Written as DNA, the CDR3 is TGTGCCAGCAGCTTAGTTAGCGGGATAGGCGGTGGGGCCAACGTCCTGACTTTC. Translation: CASSLVSGIGGGANVLTF.

This clonotype was observed at least ten times. The chain carries TRBV3-1 and TRBJ1-2; no clear D. The CDR3 extends over 12 amino acids. CDR1 and CDR2 from the germline V gene are LGHDT and YNNKEL (reference sequence). The germline V and J ends were trimmed by 1 base and 6 bases, with 6 bases remaining between them. CDR3 coding DNA: TGTGCCAGCAGCCAAGTCGTGGATGGCTACACCTTC. Translating it yields CASSQVVDGYTF.

This clonotype has more than one count but fewer than ten. This chain connects TRBV7-2 to TRBJ2-4; the D is unclear. This CDR3 comprises 12 residues. Germline-derived CDR1 and CDR2 are SGHTA and FQGNSA. V dropped 5 bases and J dropped 8 bases, with 10 bases sitting between them. The CDR3 sequence: CASSPSRDIQYF. The CDR3 DNA is TGTGCCAGCAGCCCATCTAGAGACATTCAGTACTTC.

This clonotype was found a few times. Here the CDR3 reads CASSRGGQGSYEQYF. CDR3 bases: TGTGCCAGCAGCCGGGGGGGGCAGGGGTCCTACGAGCAGTACTTC. This rearrangement joins TRBV28 to TRBJ2-7; 8 bases match TRBD2. V lost 6 bases, J lost 1 base, and 8 bases stayed unmatched. This CDR3 is 15 amino acids long. Germline CDR1 reads MDHEN; CDR2 reads SYDVKM.

V and J are TRBV5-5 and TRBJ2-5; no firm D call. From germline, CDR1 is SGHKS and CDR2 YYEKEE (reference sequence). CDR3 length equals 14 residues. Trimming took off 4 bases at V and 0 bases at J, with 10 bases between the two ends. DNA for the CDR3: TGTGCCAGCAGCCCTACACACAACCAAGAGACCCAGTACTTC. Translation: CASSPTHNQETQYF.